This TCR beta chain was profiled in a study of cytomegalovirus exposure and HLA in healthy donors. Primers: 60 Vbeta forward and 13 Jbeta reverse. Clones were sequenced by immunoSEQ multiplex PCR, and TCRdb holds only the in-frame ones, with some missing. The table shows 250,000 to 350,000 clones, with about nine tenths occurring only once. Looked up from germline, CDR1 is SGHTA and CDR2 is FQGTGA. This CDR3 is built from 15 residues. The V end lost 5 bases, the J end lost 2 bases, and 15 bases lay between the germline ends. The sample taken for sequencing was PBMCs. This chain links TRBV7-3 with TRBJ1-1; possible D gene TRBD1, 5 bases. The receptor comes from a man between 35 and 55 years old in good health and CMV-seropositive. CDR3 in amino acids: CASSPQGSPNTEAFF. CDR3 in DNA: TGTGCCAGCAGCCCCCAGGGCAGCCCCAACACTGAAGCTTTCTTT. The full variable domain, rest sourced from reference TRBV7-3 and TRBJ1-1, is GAGVSQTPSNKVTEKGKYVELRCDPISGHTALYWYRQSLGQGPEFLIYFQGTGAADDSGLPNDRFFAVRPEGSVSTLKIQRTERGDSAVYLCASSPQGSPNTEAFFGQGTRLTVV.